One and the same sample provided the 28 T cell receptor beta chains below, sequenced in a study of PD-L1 blockade in urothelial cancer. The time point was: pretreatment peripheral blood. Method: immunoSEQ multiplex PCR; TCRdb's copy keeps in-frame clones and lacks some. Of tens of thousands of clones detected, about 88% appear once; the ten largest clones hold 25%. The specimen was PBMCs, collected around atezolizumab (anti-PD-L1) treatment. The receptor set was obtained from a donor aged 40 or over with urothelial cancer.

The chain employs TRBV27 and TRBJ2-1; D remains ambiguous. CDR1 is MNHEY and CDR2 is SMNVEV in the germline V gene (reference sequence). Between the trimmed V and J ends, which lost 3 bases and 1 base, there was a span of 10 bases. The CDR3 loop spans 15 amino acids. CDR3 sequence reads: CASSFGLASYNEQFF. In DNA form, the CDR3 reads TGTGCCAGCAGTTTCGGATTAGCTTCCTACAATGAGCAGTTCTTC.

The J gene is TRBJ2-1, the V gene TRBV25-1, with 9 bases lining up with TRBD1. Germline CDR1 is MGHDK and CDR2 is SYGVNS. The CDR3 is 15 residues long. Germline trimming cut 7 bases from V and 8 bases from J; bases unmatched to any gene: 12. This chain's CDR3 is CASTYTGGSGDEQFF. DNA of the CDR3: TGTGCCAGCACCTACACAGGGGGCTCGGGGGATGAGCAGTTCTTC.

This clone was seen a few times. V gene TRBV7-3 combines with J gene TRBJ2-1; 10 bases are a match to TRBD2. The CDR3 extends over 15 amino acids. V lost 5 bases, J lost 6 bases, and 7 bases stayed unmatched. Germline V lookup: CDR1 SGHTA, CDR2 FQGTGA. The CDR3 spells CASSASSGSVNEQFF. CDR3 nucleotide sequence: TGTGCCAGCAGCGCTTCTAGCGGGAGTGTCAATGAGCAGTTCTTC.

This chain connects TRBV9 to TRBJ1-4; D is perhaps TRBD1 (6 bases). Trimming removed 0 bases from V and 8 bases from J, with 14 bases in between. The CDR3 is 15 amino acids. The germline V gene has CDR1 SGDLS and CDR2 YYNGEE. The CDR3, as DNA: TGTGCCAGCAGCGTAGAGGGGGGGCTGGTCGAAAAACTGTTTTTT. This codes for CASSVEGGLVEKLFF.

The chain uses TRBV10-3 and TRBJ2-2; 9 bases are shared with TRBD1. Trimming at V came to 2 bases and at J to 5 bases, leaving 6 bases not matched to a gene. The germline V gene encodes CDR1 ENHRY and CDR2 SYGVKD. The CDR3 is 16 amino acids. The DNA for the CDR3 is TGTGCCATCAGTGAGGGGACAGGGCTAGGGACCGGGGAGCTGTTTTTT. It is translated as CAISEGTGLGTGELFF.

The chain links TRBV7-8 to TRBJ1-1, with D uncertain. The CDR3 runs 13 residues. Trimming took off 1 base at V and 2 bases at J, with 5 bases between the two ends. Germline V lookup: CDR1 SGHVS, CDR2 FQNEAQ. Written as DNA, the CDR3 is TGTGCCAGCAGCTTAGGGGCCAACACTGAAGCTTTCTTT. Protein product: CASSLGANTEAFF.

This clone was seen just once. This chain connects TRBV29-1 to TRBJ1-3; TRBD1 matches at 7 bases. Germline V gene data show CDR1 as SQVTM and CDR2 as ANQGSEA. J was trimmed by 4 bases and V by 6 bases; bases with no gene match: 6. The CDR3 runs 13 residues. The CDR3 region is CSVKTGTGNTIYF. The CDR3, as DNA: TGCAGCGTCAAGACAGGGACGGGAAACACCATATATTTT.

V usage is TRBV7-9 and J usage is TRBJ2-1, with D unresolved. The V end lost 7 bases, the J end lost 5 bases, and 15 bases lay between the germline ends. The CDR3 is 14 amino acids. The germline V gene has CDR1 SEHNR and CDR2 FQNEAQ (reference sequence). The CDR3 DNA follows: TGTGCCAGCAACTCCCCCCCCTCACACAATGAGCAGTTCTTC. Residues: CASNSPPSHNEQFF.

The gene calls are TRBV18 and TRBJ1-1, with no clear D. V was clipped by 6 bases and J by 3 bases, with 17 bases between them. Looked up from germline, CDR1 is KGHSH and CDR2 is LQKENI. The CDR3 totals 15 residues. The CDR3 sequence: CASSPAPGRDTEAFF. DNA of the CDR3: TGTGCCAGCTCCCCGGCCCCTGGGCGGGACACTGAAGCTTTCTTT.

The chain has TRBV5-1 and TRBJ1-1; 7 nucleotides agree with TRBD1. Trimming took 4 bases from V and 5 from J; bases not matched to a gene: 5. The CDR3 spans 13 residues. Germline V gene sequence: CDR1 SGHRS, CDR2 YFSETQ. The CDR3 region has the DNA TGCGCCAGCAGCATGGAGGGGGCGACTGAAGCTTTCTTT. This codes for CASSMEGATEAFF.

The table lists this clone with a count of one. This rearrangement joins TRBV5-4 to TRBJ2-5, with a weak D call TRBD1 (7 bases). Trimming removed 3 bases at V and 5 bases at J, with 11 bases between. Germline CDR1 and CDR2: SGHNT and YYREEE (reference sequence). The CDR3 runs to 13 residues. The CDR3 protein is CASSSPGGETQYF. In DNA form, the CDR3 reads TGTGCCAGCAGCTCCCCAGGGGGGGAGACCCAGTACTTC. Full variable domain (outside the CDR3, taken from reference TRBV5-4 and TRBJ2-5): ETGVTQSPTHLIKTRGQQVTLRCSSQSGHNTVSWYQQALGQGPQFIFQYYREEENGRGNFPPRFSGLQFPNYSSELNVNALELDDSALYLCASSSPGGETQYFGPGTRLLVL.

Here the CDR3 reads CASQGLAGYWGELFF. In DNA, the CDR3 is TGTGCCAGCCAGGGACTAGCGGGGTATTGGGGGGAGCTGTTTTTT. This chain joins TRBV6-1 and TRBJ2-2, with TRBD2 matching over 13 bases. The CDR3 is made up of 15 amino acids. Per the germline V gene, CDR1 is MNHNS and CDR2 is SASEGT. The V segment lost 8 bases and the J segment 8 bases; nucleotides outside the gene matches: 8.

The V and J genes are TRBV11-1 and TRBJ1-1; unclear D gene. V lost 1 base and J 3 bases, leaving 12 bases between the germline ends. CDR1 and CDR2 from the germline V gene are SGHAT and FQDESV (reference sequence). CDR3 length: 15 residues. The CDR3 loop is CASSLVGRSYTEAFF. The CDR3 DNA is TGTGCCAGCAGCTTAGTGGGCAGGTCCTACACTGAAGCTTTCTTT.

The chain links TRBV18 to TRBJ1-1, with TRBD1 matching over 7 bases. This CDR3 spans 15 amino acids. V shed 0 bases and J 7 bases; nucleotides not matched to a gene: 8. CDR1 KGHSH and CDR2 LQKENI come from the germline V gene. For the CDR3, the DNA is TGTGCCAGCTCACCACCGGGGGTCAGGGGGGTTGAAGCTTTCTTT. Its translation is CASSPPGVRGVEAFF.

This clone was seen only a few times. The rearrangement uses TRBV11-2 and TRBJ2-2, with a tentative D call TRBD1 (5 bases). CDR3 length: 16 residues. Germline V gives CDR1 SGHAT, CDR2 FQNNGV. Trimming removed 2 bases at V and 7 bases at J, with 17 bases between. The CDR3 protein is CASSLRSQGIGGELFF. The CDR3 nucleotides read TGTGCCAGCAGCTTACGTTCTCAGGGAATCGGCGGGGAGCTGTTTTTT.

V is TRBV5-4 and J is TRBJ2-3, with D possibly being TRBD2 (6 bases). CDR1 and CDR2 from the germline V gene are SGHNT and YYREEE (reference sequence). The CDR3 contains 14 residues. Between the trimmed V and J ends, which lost 0 bases and 10 bases, there was a span of 15 bases. CDR3 in DNA: TGTGCCAGCAGCTTGGGACAGCGGGCCCGGCCGCAGTATTTT. Protein sequence: CASSLGQRARPQYF. The variable domain in full, completed from reference TRBV5-4 and TRBJ2-3, reads ETGVTQSPTHLIKTRGQQVTLRCSSQSGHNTVSWYQQALGQGPQFIFQYYREEENGRGNFPPRFSGLQFPNYSSELNVNALELDDSALYLCASSLGQRARPQYFGPGTRLTVL.

The chain recombines TRBV21-1 with TRBJ2-7; the table names TRBD1, a call not compared with the DNA. TRBV21-1 is a recognized pseudogene. The CDR3 is 13 amino acids. The CDR3 sequence is CASSTGQGGEQYF. The CDR3, as DNA: TGTGCCAGCAGCACTGGACAGGGTGGGGAGCAGTACTTC.

The gene calls are TRBV7-9 and TRBJ1-2; D remains ambiguous. The CDR3 has 15 amino acids. The germline CDR1 and CDR2 sequences are SEHNR and FQNEAQ (reference sequence). With 5 bases removed from V and 10 bases from J, the gap between germline ends came to 23 bases. CDR3 nucleotides: TGTGCCAGCAGCCCCCGGCGGTTGGCAGACTCCGACTACACCTTC. It translates to CASSPRRLADSDYTF. Full variable domain (rest looked up from reference TRBV7-9 and TRBJ1-2): DTGVSQNPRHKITKRGQNVTFRCDPISEHNRLYWYRQTLGQGPEFLTYFQNEAQLEKSRLLSDRFSAERPKGSFSTLEIQRTEQGDSAMYLCASSPRRLADSDYTFGSGTRLTVV.

This chain connects TRBV27 to TRBJ1-1, with a weak D call TRBD1 (6 bases). The germline CDR1 and CDR2 sequences are MNHEY and SMNVEV (reference sequence). The CDR3 is 14 amino acids. Between the trimmed V and J ends, which lost 6 bases and 6 bases, there was a span of 17 bases. CDR3 bases: TGTGCCAGCAGCCCTGGGCAGGGGCGGGCTGAAGCTTTCTTT. It is translated as CASSPGQGRAEAFF.

The CDR3 protein is CASSVRDSQIYGYTF. CDR3 in DNA: TGTGCCAGCAGCGTCCGGGACAGCCAAATTTATGGCTACACCTTC. The chain joins TRBV9 to TRBJ1-2, with TRBD1 matching 7 bases. Losses at the gene ends were 2 bases for V and 5 bases for J; bases not matched to a gene: 9. Germline lookup yields CDR1 SGDLS and CDR2 YYNGEE. The CDR3 contains 15 residues.

The CDR3 is CASSPNPGQGGYTF. The DNA of the CDR3 is TGTGCCAGCAGCCCGAACCCGGGACAGGGAGGCTACACCTTC. The gene calls are TRBV11-2 and TRBJ1-2, with TRBD1 matching 9 bases. The CDR3 spans 14 residues. Germline CDR1 and CDR2: SGHAT and FQNNGV. With 5 bases clipped from V and 8 bases from J, the junction kept 9 bases outside the gene matches. Together with reference TRBV11-2 and TRBJ1-2, the CDR3 gives the full variable domain: EAGVAQSPRYKIIEKRQSVAFWCNPISGHATLYWYQQILGQGPKLLIQFQNNGVVDDSQLPKDRFSAERLKGVDSTLKIQPAKLEDSAVYLCASSPNPGQGGYTFGSGTRLTVV.

This clone has a single count. The chain couples TRBV5-1 to TRBJ1-2, with TRBD1 as a possible D gene (6 bases). Germline CDR1 SGHRS, CDR2 YFSETQ. With 0 bases removed from V and 8 bases from J, the gap between germline ends came to 8 bases. The length of the CDR3 is 12 residues. The CDR3: CASSLGGHGYTF. In nucleotides, the CDR3 is TGCGCCAGCAGCTTGGGGGGACACGGCTACACCTTC.

CDR3 residues: CASSQESGSGRAQGGQETQYF. CDR3 DNA sequence: TGCGCCAGCAGCCAAGAGTCGGGTAGCGGGAGGGCCCAGGGGGGCCAAGAGACCCAGTACTTC. The rearrangement joins TRBV4-1 to TRBJ2-5, with 11 bases that match TRBD2. The CDR3 covers 21 residues. V gave up 0 bases and J gave up 1 base; unmatched junction bases: 16. Germline CDR1 MGHRA, CDR2 YSYEKL.

The rearrangement uses TRBV2 and TRBJ2-1, with 9 bases fitting TRBD2. CDR1 and CDR2 from the germline V gene are SNHLY and FYNNEI. Unmatched junction bases numbered 6, after V lost 1 base and J lost 8 bases. The CDR3 spans 15 residues. The CDR3 protein is CASSEGAGGPHEQFF. CDR3 in DNA: TGTGCCAGCAGTGAAGGGGCGGGAGGGCCCCATGAGCAGTTCTTC. Looking up the rest from reference TRBV2 and TRBJ2-1 gives the full variable domain: EPEVTQTPSHQVTQMGQEVILRCVPISNHLYFYWYRQILGQKVEFLVSFYNNEISEKSEIFDDQFSVERPDGSNFTLKIRSTKLEDSAMYFCASSEGAGGPHEQFFGPGTRLTVL.

V gene TRBV5-6 combines with J gene TRBJ2-7; D perhaps matches TRBD1 (6 bases). V lost 0 bases, J lost 2 bases, and 9 bases lay in between. This CDR3 is 14 amino acids long. Germline V gives CDR1 SGHDT, CDR2 YYEEEE. CDR3 DNA: TGTGCCAGCAGCTTGGGGGGGCCAGCCTACGAGCAGTACTTC. This sequence encodes CASSLGGPAYEQYF. The variable domain in full, with the rest retrieved from reference TRBV5-6 and TRBJ2-7, is DAGVTQSPTHLIKTRGQQVTLRCSPKSGHDTVSWYQQALGQGPQFIFQYYEEEERQRGNFPDRFSGHQFPNYSSELNVNALLLGDSALYLCASSLGGPAYEQYFGPGTRLTVT.

The V and J genes are TRBV28 and TRBJ1-2; 9 bases align to TRBD1. The V segment lost 5 bases and the J segment 8 bases; nucleotides outside the gene matches: 6. Germline loops: CDR1 MDHEN, CDR2 SYDVKM. This CDR3 has 13 residues. In nucleotides, the CDR3 is TGTGCCAGCAGTCTGACAGGGGGTATAGGCTACACCTTC. This codes for CASSLTGGIGYTF.

V and J are TRBV28 and TRBJ2-3, with 10 bases that match TRBD2. The V gene end was trimmed by 6 bases and the J gene end by 2 bases; junction bases not matched to a gene: 5. Germline V lookup: CDR1 MDHEN, CDR2 SYDVKM. CDR3 length equals 15 residues. Here the CDR3 DNA reads TGTGCCAGCAGGGGGCTAGCGGGAGCCACAGATACGCAGTATTTT. Translated, it gives CASRGLAGATDTQYF.

V and J are TRBV7-2 and TRBJ2-1, with 7 bases identical to TRBD2. The V gene end was trimmed by 5 bases and the J gene end by 9 bases; junction bases not matched to a gene: 7. This CDR3 has 13 residues. The germline V gene has CDR1 SGHTA and CDR2 FQGNSA. CDR3 sequence reads: CASSRDYRPEQFF. As DNA, the CDR3 is TGTGCCAGCAGCCGGGACTACCGGCCTGAGCAGTTCTTC. Variable domain in full (rest from reference TRBV7-2 and TRBJ2-1): GAGVSQSPSNKVTEKGKDVELRCDPISGHTALYWYRQSLGQGLEFLIYFQGNSAPDKSGLPSDRFSAERTGGSVSTLTIQRTQQEDSAVYLCASSRDYRPEQFFGPGTRLTVL.